The TCR beta chain under discussion was sequenced for a study of human T cells and chemical hapten exposure. The study's findings and limits: Sensitization with DPC brought no change to TCRs above 1 in 1000 in frequency.

The study used a library that attached unique molecular identifiers to individual cDNA molecules. Authors' analysis steps: The median was around 100,000 TCRs per sample, ranging 23,224 to 690,600. TCRdb re-called the RACE reads with MiXCR, one entry per CDR3 protein. The V and J calls come from TCRdb's annotation, not from the publication. Of around 340,000 distinct CDR3 sequences in the sample, approximately 6.3% were seen once. The germline V and J ends were trimmed by 4 bases and 8 bases, with 14 bases remaining between them. The CDR3 covers 13 residues. The V gene's germline CDR1 is SGHTA and CDR2 FQGNSA. This clonotype appeared a few times. Its matching antigen is unknown. Documented time point: patch test 1, 2 weeks after DPC sensitization. Treatment here: therapeutic diphenylcyclopropenone sensitization with weekly scalp DPC.

The specimen comprised whole blood, sampled in connection with sensitization to the hapten diphenylcyclopropenone (DPC). This chain joins TRBV7-2 and TRBJ1-1; no clear D. This receptor was obtained from a woman aged 18-29 years with alopecia areata. Some clones in this sample may be carry-over from other donors' samples. The CDR3: CASSYGRVMEAFF. CDR3 sequence (DNA): TGTGCCAGCAGCTACGGGAGGGTAATGGAAGCTTTCTTT.